This T cell receptor (beta chain) was sequenced during a study of blood T cell repertoires in COVID-19. For the study at large: Acute and convalescent COVID-19 specimens originated in the United States, Italy and Spain. Sources were T cells, B-cell-depleted T cells, or PBMCs; the material itself was cDNA or gDNA.

CDR1 is LNHDA and CDR2 is SQIVND in the germline V gene (reference sequence). The V end lost 10 bases, the J end lost 0 bases, and 13 bases lay between the germline ends. The CDR3 is 14 amino acids. This clone showed up just a few times. As originally analysed: Reference gene primer amplification gave nucleated cell count estimates. Profiling relied on immunoSEQ multiplex PCR, and the TCRdb table lists in-frame clones only, not all of them. The V and J calls and clone size come from that table; D and trimming were worked out from the DNA. The sample shows tens of thousands of clones, 80% to 85% of them seen only once.

V and J are TRBV19 and TRBJ1-5, with D possibly matching TRBD1 (5 bases). The clonotype comes from a man aged 45-65 years with acute or convalescent COVID-19. The sequencing sample was made of peripheral blood. CDR3 in DNA: TGTGCCACCTCGACAGACCCTAGCAATCAGCCCCAGCATTTT. It specifies CATSTDPSNQPQHF.